This entry lists 5 T cell receptor beta chains sequenced from one sample in a study of blood T cell repertoires in COVID-19. The assay was immunoSEQ multiplex PCR, and TCRdb's table has in-frame clones only and misses some. Found here are roughly 59,000 clones, 65% to 80% of them singletons; the top ten hold 8.5% to 10%. Sequencing was carried out using peripheral blood. The receptors were sampled from a human donor in a cohort sampled during active COVID-19.

V usage is TRBV2 and J usage is TRBJ2-7, with D hard to call. With 1 base removed from V and 4 bases from J, the gap between germline ends came to 11 bases. CDR3 length: 14 amino acids. Germline CDR1 reads SNHLY; CDR2 reads FYNNEI. CDR3: CASSEGLIRYEQYF. In DNA form, the CDR3 reads TGTGCCAGCAGTGAAGGCCTAATTCGATACGAGCAGTACTTC. Based on the CDR3 plus reference TRBV2 and TRBJ2-7, the full variable domain is EPEVTQTPSHQVTQMGQEVILRCVPISNHLYFYWYRQILGQKVEFLVSFYNNEISEKSEIFDDQFSVERPDGSNFTLKIRSTKLEDSAMYFCASSEGLIRYEQYFGPGTRLTVT.

The chain employs TRBV12-3 or TRBV12-4 and TRBJ1-2, with D possibly matching TRBD1 (5 bases). V gave up 7 bases and J gave up 5 bases, with 14 bases separating them. CDR3 length: 13 amino acids. The CDR3 reads CASTRGGGYGYTF. In nucleotides, the CDR3 is TGTGCCAGCACCCGCGGGGGAGGGTATGGCTACACCTTC.

In DNA, the CDR3 is TGCGCCAGCAGCCAAGACCCGGGAGGTCGGGAGACCCAGTACTTC. Translating it yields CASSQDPGGRETQYF. The V and J genes are TRBV4-3 and TRBJ2-5, with 7 bases matching TRBD2. The trim removed 0 bases at V and 5 bases at J, leaving 6 bases unmatched. CDR1 and CDR2 (germline): LGHNA, YSLEER. This CDR3 region has 15 residues.

V usage is TRBV2 and J usage is TRBJ2-6; D not resolved. V lost 8 bases and J lost 1, with 9 bases in between. Germline-derived CDR1 and CDR2 are SNHLY and FYNNEI. The CDR3 runs to 14 residues. CDR3: CASAWSSGANVLTF. Here the CDR3 DNA reads TGTGCCAGCGCGTGGTCTTCTGGGGCCAACGTCCTGACTTTC.

The chain employs TRBV7-6 and TRBJ2-7, with 13 bases matching TRBD2. The CDR3 runs 18 residues. In germline, CDR1 is SGHVS, CDR2 FNYEAQ. The V and J ends lost 5 bases and 2 bases, in that order; junction bases with no gene match: 12. The CDR3 region is CASSLLPGTSGAAYEQYF. The CDR3 DNA reads as TGTGCCAGCAGCCTACTCCCAGGGACTAGCGGGGCAGCCTACGAGCAGTACTTC.